This TCR beta chain was recovered during a study of metastatic and nonmetastatic thyroid tumors. TCRdb reprocessed the PCR reads using MiXCR. The sample shows 35,000 to 45,000 clones, around 28% of them seen only once. Germline values: CDR1 MDHEN, CDR2 SYDVKM. The CDR3 consists of 12 residues. V trimming: 3 bases; J trimming: 8 bases; junction bases outside the gene matches: 3. Each patient went into thyroid surgery without having received any treatment. The sequencing sample was made of blood. This chain connects TRBV28 to TRBJ1-1; 7 positions agree with TRBD1. The source is a male donor with papillary thyroid cancer or a benign thyroid nodule (not recorded which). Some clones in this sample may be carry-over from other donors' samples. The CDR3 DNA reads as TGTGCCAGCAGTTTTGGACAGGCAGAAGCTTTCTTT. Amino acids: CASSFGQAEAFF.